The 19 T cell receptor beta chains below all came from one sample that was sequenced in a study of T cell changes during pregnancy in multiple sclerosis. The table came from immunoSEQ multiplex PCR; TCRdb's copy has only in-frame clones and leaves some out. The table lists about 53,000 clones, around 90% of them singletons. The sequencing here drew on CD8+ T cells from peripheral blood mononuclear cells, taken before pregnancy. All receptors derive from a female donor with multiple sclerosis, enrolled in a pregnancy study.

The chain carries TRBV5-8 and TRBJ2-5; 13 nucleotides match TRBD2. V dropped 6 bases and J dropped 2; count of bases not matched to a gene: 10. This CDR3 contains 17 residues. Per the germline V gene, CDR1 is SGHTS and CDR2 is YDEGEE. The CDR3 nucleotides are TGTGCCAGCACCTCGGTCGGGACTAGCGGGACTCAAGAGACCCAGTACTTC. Its protein product is CASTSVGTSGTQETQYF.

This clone was seen a single time. The chain employs TRBV5-4 and TRBJ1-5, with 10 bases fitting TRBD1. Germline values: CDR1 SGHNT, CDR2 YYREEE (reference sequence). The V and J ends lost 7 bases and 6 bases, in that order; junction bases with no gene match: 7. This CDR3 is built from 14 residues. The CDR3 DNA reads as TGTGCCAGCTCCCCGGGACAGGGGACTCAGCCCCAGCATTTT. It is translated as CASSPGQGTQPQHF.

The chain uses TRBV5-5 and TRBJ1-4, with 11 bases aligning to TRBD1. Looked up from germline, CDR1 is SGHKS and CDR2 is YYEKEE (reference sequence). V lost 4 bases, J lost 3 bases, and 5 bases stayed unmatched. The CDR3 is made up of 16 amino acids. CDR3 nucleotide sequence: TGTGCCAGCAGCGGGACAGGGGGGGACTCTAATGAAAAACTGTTTTTT. Protein product: CASSGTGGDSNEKLFF.

The chain carries TRBV4-3 and TRBJ2-7; D is unclear. Germline-derived CDR1 and CDR2 are LGHNA and YSLEER. Trimming removed 1 base from V and 3 bases from J, with 7 bases in between. The CDR3 spans 13 residues. The CDR3 is CASSQGELYEQYF. As DNA, the CDR3 is TGCGCCAGCAGCCAAGGCGAGCTCTACGAGCAGTACTTC.

The chain combines TRBV2 with TRBJ2-3, with 16 nucleotides matching TRBD2. Germline V CDR1 and CDR2: SNHLY, FYNNEI. J was trimmed by 2 bases and V by 6 bases; bases with no gene match: 2. The CDR3 runs to 16 residues. CDR3 residues: CASSGTSGGVTDTQYF. CDR3 in DNA: TGTGCCAGCAGCGGGACTAGCGGGGGGGTCACAGATACGCAGTATTTT.

This clone was detected a few times. Here the CDR3 DNA reads TGTGCCAGCAGCGTAGATTCGGGAGCCGGAAACACCATATATTTT. Translation gives CASSVDSGAGNTIYF. The genes are TRBV9 and TRBJ1-3; the D is unclear. Germline V lookup: CDR1 SGDLS, CDR2 YYNGEE. V was shortened by 0 bases and J by 4 bases, with 11 bases between the two germline ends. The CDR3 runs 15 residues.

In this sample, this clone turned up a few times. The gene calls are TRBV10-3 and TRBJ2-3; 9 nucleotides match TRBD1. In germline, CDR1 is ENHRY, CDR2 SYGVKD. V lost 5 bases and J lost 3; bases outside the gene matches: 12. CDR3 size: 17 residues. CDR3 loop: CAISISPGTGITDTQYF. The CDR3 DNA reads as TGTGCCATCAGTATTTCCCCCGGGACAGGGATAACAGATACGCAGTATTTT.

The chain links TRBV15 to TRBJ2-4; D is possibly TRBD1 (6 bases). Per the germline V gene, CDR1 is LNHNV and CDR2 is YYDKDF (reference sequence). The CDR3 sequence is 16 residues long. The ends were cut back, 5 bases at V and 1 base at J, with 15 bases in the middle. CDR3 sequence: CATSGRDDRAKNIQYF. The CDR3 DNA is TGTGCCACCAGCGGGCGAGACGACAGGGCCAAAAACATTCAGTACTTC.

This clone was counted once. The V call is TRBV29-1, the J call TRBJ1-2, with D unclear. The CDR3 is 13 residues long. CDR1 is SQVTM and CDR2 is ANQGSEA in the germline V gene. The V gene lost 3 bases and the J gene lost 4 bases, with 12 bases spanning the gap. CDR3 amino acids: CSVEASTGYGYTF. The CDR3 DNA is TGCAGCGTTGAGGCCTCGACGGGCTATGGCTACACCTTC. The full variable domain, rest sourced from reference TRBV29-1 and TRBJ1-2, is SAVISQKPSRDICQRGTSLTIQCQVDSQVTMMFWYRQQPGQSLTLIATANQGSEATYESGFVIDKFPISRPNLTFSTLTVSNMSPEDSSIYLCSVEASTGYGYTFGSGTRLTVV.

The V gene is TRBV4-2, the J gene TRBJ2-5, with 11 bases matching TRBD2. Trimming cost V 0 bases and J 5 bases; bases outside gene matches: 8. The germline V gene has CDR1 LGHNA and CDR2 YNFKEQ. CDR3 length: 17 residues. CDR3 amino acids: CASSQEGSGGAVETQYF. In DNA form, the CDR3 reads TGTGCCAGCAGCCAAGAGGGTAGCGGGGGGGCCGTCGAGACCCAGTACTTC.

In regard to this clone: An end of the junction does not agree with germline; a read error may underlie this. The chain uses TRBV7-7 and TRBJ2-1; 8 bases line up with TRBD1. The CDR3 spans 15 residues. Germline CDR1 SSHAT, CDR2 FNYEAQ (reference sequence). The CDR3 DNA sequence: TGTGCTAGCAGCCGCCGGACAGGGATGTTGGATGAGCAGTTCTTC. Its protein product is CASSRRTGMLDEQFF.

The chain joins TRBV6-5 to TRBJ1-5; possible D gene TRBD1, 6 bases. The length of the CDR3 is 14 residues. Germline CDR1 reads MNHEY; CDR2 reads SVGAGI. V was trimmed by 6 bases and J by 7 bases, leaving 16 bases between them. CDR3 amino acids: CASSLRPGAQPQHF. The CDR3 DNA reads TGTGCCAGCAGCCTGCGTCCAGGGGCCCAGCCCCAGCATTTT.

This sequence joins TRBV4-3 and TRBJ2-3; TRBD2 aligns across 14 bases. This CDR3 is built from 18 residues. Germline CDR1 is LGHNA and CDR2 is YSLEER. V shed 0 bases and J 2 bases; nucleotides not matched to a gene: 4. The CDR3 bases are TGCGCCAGCAGCCAAGAAAGGGGACTAGCGGGGGACACAGATACGCAGTATTTT. This translates into CASSQERGLAGDTDTQYF.

This chain links TRBV10-3 with TRBJ1-2, with D possibly matching TRBD1 (5 bases). Germline loops: CDR1 ENHRY, CDR2 SYGVKD. The CDR3 covers 14 residues. Trimming stripped 6 bases from V and 5 bases from J, with 16 bases between. CDR3 amino acids: CAIRVQAAGYGYTF. In DNA, the CDR3 is TGTGCCATCAGGGTACAGGCGGCTGGGTATGGCTACACCTTC.

With regard to this clone: This sample includes further DNA sequences coding for the same CDR3. The rearrangement links TRBV4-2 to TRBJ1-2; D not certain. The V end was cut by 0 bases, the J end by 0 bases, with 11 bases between. CDR1 LGHNA and CDR2 YNFKEQ come from the germline V gene. The CDR3 totals 16 residues. CDR3: CASSQDRAGANYGYTF. In DNA, the CDR3 is TGTGCCAGCAGCCAAGATAGAGCGGGAGCTAACTATGGCTACACCTTC.

The rearrangement uses TRBV2 and TRBJ2-1; 8 bases are shared with TRBD2. V dropped 10 bases and J dropped 2; count of bases not matched to a gene: 7. Germline V lookup: CDR1 SNHLY, CDR2 FYNNEI. This CDR3 has 14 residues. CDR3 in amino acids: CATSSGGAYNEQFF. CDR3 nucleotides: TGTGCCACATCCTCGGGGGGGGCCTACAATGAGCAGTTCTTC. The full variable domain, its missing parts supplied by reference TRBV2 and TRBJ2-1, is EPEVTQTPSHQVTQMGQEVILRCVPISNHLYFYWYRQILGQKVEFLVSFYNNEISEKSEIFDDQFSVERPDGSNFTLKIRSTKLEDSAMYFCATSSGGAYNEQFFGPGTRLTVL.

The chain is built from TRBV19 and TRBJ2-3; D gene uncertain. The CDR3 has 13 residues. The germline V gene encodes CDR1 LNHDA and CDR2 SQIVND (reference sequence). V was shortened by 3 bases and J by 4 bases, with 8 bases between the two germline ends. CDR3 protein: CASSIPGSDTQYF. CDR3 bases: TGTGCCAGTAGTATCCCCGGGTCAGATACGCAGTATTTT. The variable domain in full, completed from reference TRBV19 and TRBJ2-3, reads DGGITQSPKYLFRKEGQNVTLSCEQNLNHDAMYWYRQDPGQGLRLIYYSQIVNDFQKGDIAEGYSVSREKKESFPLTVTSAQKNPTAFYLCASSIPGSDTQYFGPGTRLTVL.

In DNA, the CDR3 is TGCGCCAGCAGCCAACCGGGGGGCCCCCACGAGCAGTACTTC. Translated, it gives CASSQPGGPHEQYF. The chain couples TRBV4-1 to TRBJ2-7; D perhaps matches TRBD2 (7 bases). CDR1 and CDR2 from the germline V gene are MGHRA and YSYEKL. CDR3 length equals 14 residues. V lost 2 bases and J 5 bases, leaving 13 bases between the germline ends.

The count of this clone is one. V gene TRBV27 combines with J gene TRBJ2-3, with D maybe TRBD2 (6 bases). CDR3 size: 16 residues. Trimming removed 2 bases at V and 0 bases at J, with 12 bases between. The germline CDR1 and CDR2 sequences are MNHEY and SMNVEV (reference sequence). The CDR3, as DNA: TGTGCCAGCAGTTTAGGGGCGGGGCAAAGCACAGATACGCAGTATTTT. It yields the protein CASSLGAGQSTDTQYF.